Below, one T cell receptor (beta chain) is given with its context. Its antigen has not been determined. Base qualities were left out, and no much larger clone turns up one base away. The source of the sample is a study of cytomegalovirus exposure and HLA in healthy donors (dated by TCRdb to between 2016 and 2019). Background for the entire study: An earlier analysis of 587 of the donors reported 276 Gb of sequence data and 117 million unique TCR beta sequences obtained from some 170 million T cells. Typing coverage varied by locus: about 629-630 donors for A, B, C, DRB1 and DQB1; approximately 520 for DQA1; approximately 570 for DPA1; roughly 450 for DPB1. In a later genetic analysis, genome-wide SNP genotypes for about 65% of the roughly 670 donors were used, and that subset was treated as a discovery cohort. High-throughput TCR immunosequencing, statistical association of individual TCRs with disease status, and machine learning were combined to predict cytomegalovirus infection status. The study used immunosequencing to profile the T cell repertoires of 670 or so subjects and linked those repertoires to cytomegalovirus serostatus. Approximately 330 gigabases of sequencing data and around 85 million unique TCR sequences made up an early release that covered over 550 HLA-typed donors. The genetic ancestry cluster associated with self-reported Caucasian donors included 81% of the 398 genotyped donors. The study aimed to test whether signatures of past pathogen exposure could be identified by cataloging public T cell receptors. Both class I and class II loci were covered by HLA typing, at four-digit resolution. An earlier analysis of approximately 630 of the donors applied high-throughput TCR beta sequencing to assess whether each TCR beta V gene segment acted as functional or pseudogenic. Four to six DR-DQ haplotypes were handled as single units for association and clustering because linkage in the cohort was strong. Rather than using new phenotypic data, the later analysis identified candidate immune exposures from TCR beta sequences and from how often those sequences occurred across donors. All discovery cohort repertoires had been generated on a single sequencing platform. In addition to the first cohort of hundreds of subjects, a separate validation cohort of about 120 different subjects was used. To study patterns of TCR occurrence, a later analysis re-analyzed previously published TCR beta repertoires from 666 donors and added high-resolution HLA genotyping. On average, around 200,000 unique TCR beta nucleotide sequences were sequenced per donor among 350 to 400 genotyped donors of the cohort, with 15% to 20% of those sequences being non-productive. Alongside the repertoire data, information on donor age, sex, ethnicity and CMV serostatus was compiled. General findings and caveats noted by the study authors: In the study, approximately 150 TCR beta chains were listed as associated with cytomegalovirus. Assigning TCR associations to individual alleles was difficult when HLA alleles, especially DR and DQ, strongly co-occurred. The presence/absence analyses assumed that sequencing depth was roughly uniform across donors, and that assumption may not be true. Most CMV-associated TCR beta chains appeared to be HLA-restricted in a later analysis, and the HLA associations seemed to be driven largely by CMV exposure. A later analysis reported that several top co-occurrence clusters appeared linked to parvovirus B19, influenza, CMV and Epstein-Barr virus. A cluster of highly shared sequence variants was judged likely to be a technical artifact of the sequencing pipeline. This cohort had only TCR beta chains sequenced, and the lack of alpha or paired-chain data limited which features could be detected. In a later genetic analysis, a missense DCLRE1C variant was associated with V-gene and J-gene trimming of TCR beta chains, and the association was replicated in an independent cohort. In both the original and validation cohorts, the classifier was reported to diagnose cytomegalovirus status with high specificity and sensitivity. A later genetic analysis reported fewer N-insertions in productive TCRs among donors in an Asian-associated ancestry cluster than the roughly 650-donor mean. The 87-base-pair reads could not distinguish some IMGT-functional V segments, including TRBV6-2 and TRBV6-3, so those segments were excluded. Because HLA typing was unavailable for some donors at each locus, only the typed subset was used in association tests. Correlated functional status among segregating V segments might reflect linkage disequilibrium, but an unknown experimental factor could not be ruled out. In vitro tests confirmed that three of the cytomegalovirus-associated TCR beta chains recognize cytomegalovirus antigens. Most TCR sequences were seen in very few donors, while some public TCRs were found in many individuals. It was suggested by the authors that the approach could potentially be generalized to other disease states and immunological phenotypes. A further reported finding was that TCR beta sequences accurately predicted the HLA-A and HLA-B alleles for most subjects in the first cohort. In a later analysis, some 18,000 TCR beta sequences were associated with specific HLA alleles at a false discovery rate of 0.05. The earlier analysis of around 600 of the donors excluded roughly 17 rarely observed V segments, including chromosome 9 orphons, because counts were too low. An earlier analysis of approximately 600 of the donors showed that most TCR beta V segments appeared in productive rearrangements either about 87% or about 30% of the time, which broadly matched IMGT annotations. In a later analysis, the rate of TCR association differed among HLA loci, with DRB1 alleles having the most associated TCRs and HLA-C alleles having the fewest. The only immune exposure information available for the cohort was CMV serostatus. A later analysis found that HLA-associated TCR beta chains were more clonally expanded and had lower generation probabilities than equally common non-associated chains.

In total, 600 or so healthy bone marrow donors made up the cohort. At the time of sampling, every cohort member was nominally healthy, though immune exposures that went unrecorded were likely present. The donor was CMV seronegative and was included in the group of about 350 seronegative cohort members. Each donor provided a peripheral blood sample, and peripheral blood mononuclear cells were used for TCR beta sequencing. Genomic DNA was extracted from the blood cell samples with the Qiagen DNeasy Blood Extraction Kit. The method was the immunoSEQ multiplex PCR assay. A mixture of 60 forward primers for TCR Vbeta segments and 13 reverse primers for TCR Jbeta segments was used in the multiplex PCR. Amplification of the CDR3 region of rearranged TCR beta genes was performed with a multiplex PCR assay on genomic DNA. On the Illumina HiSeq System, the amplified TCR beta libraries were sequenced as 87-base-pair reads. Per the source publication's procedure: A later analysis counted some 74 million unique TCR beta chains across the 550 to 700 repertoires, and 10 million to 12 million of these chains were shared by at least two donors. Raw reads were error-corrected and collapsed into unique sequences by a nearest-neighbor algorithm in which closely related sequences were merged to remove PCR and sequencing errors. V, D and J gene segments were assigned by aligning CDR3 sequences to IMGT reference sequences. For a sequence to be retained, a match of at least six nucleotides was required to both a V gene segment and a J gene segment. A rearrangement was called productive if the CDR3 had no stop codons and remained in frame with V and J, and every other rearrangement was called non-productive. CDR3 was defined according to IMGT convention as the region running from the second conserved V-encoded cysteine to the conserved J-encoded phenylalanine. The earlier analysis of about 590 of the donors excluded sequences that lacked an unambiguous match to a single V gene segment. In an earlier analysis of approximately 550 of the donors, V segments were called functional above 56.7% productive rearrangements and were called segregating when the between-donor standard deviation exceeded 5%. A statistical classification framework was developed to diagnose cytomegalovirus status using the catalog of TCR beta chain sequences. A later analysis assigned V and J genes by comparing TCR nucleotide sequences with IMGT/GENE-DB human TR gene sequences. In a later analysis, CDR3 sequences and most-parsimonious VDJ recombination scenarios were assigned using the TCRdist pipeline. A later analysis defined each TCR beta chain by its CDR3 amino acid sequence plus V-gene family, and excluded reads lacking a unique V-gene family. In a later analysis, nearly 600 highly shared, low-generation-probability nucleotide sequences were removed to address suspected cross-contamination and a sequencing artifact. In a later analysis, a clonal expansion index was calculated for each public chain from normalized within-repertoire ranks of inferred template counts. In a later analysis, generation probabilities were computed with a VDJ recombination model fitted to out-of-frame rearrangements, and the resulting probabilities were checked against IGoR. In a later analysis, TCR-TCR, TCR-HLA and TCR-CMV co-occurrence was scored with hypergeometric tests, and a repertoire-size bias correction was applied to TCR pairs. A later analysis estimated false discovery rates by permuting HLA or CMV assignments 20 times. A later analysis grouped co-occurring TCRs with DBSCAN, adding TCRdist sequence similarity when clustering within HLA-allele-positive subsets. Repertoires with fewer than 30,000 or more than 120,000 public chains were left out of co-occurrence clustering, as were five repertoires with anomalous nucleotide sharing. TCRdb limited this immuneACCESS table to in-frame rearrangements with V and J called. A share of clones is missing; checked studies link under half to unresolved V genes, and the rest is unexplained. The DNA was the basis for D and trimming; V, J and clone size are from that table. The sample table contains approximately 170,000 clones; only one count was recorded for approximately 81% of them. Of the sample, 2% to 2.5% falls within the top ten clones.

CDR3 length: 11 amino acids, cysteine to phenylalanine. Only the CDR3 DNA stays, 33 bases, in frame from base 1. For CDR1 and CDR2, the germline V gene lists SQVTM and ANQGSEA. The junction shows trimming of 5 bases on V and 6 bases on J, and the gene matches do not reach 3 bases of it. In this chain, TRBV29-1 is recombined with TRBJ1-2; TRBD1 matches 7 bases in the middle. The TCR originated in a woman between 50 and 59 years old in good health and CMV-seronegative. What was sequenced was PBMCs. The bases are TGCAGCGTTATGGACAGGAATGGCTACACCTTC. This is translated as CSVMDRNGYTF.